The 23 T cell receptor beta chains in this list originate from one sample, sequenced in a study of control samples from healthy donors and cancer patients. TCRdb keeps only in-frame clones here, not all; method: immunoSEQ multiplex PCR. In the table there are about 94,000 clones, over 75% of which are singletons. Sequenced: blood. The receptors shown here come from a woman in her late teens or twenties in good health.

This clone was picked up one time. The rearrangement uses TRBV6-5 and TRBJ2-1; 8 nucleotides align to TRBD2. CDR3 length: 13 amino acids. V lost 4 bases to trimming and J lost 6 bases; unmatched junction nucleotides: 2. Germline V gene sequence: CDR1 MNHEY, CDR2 SVGAGI. Here the CDR3 DNA reads TGTGCCAGCAGTTGGACTAGCCGCAATGAGCAGTTCTTC. Its protein is CASSWTSRNEQFF.

The rearrangement uses TRBV18 and TRBJ2-4; TRBD2 is a possible D gene (5 bases). This CDR3 comprises 13 residues. Deletions cut 6 bases from V and 8 bases from J, with 14 bases between. Germline V CDR1 and CDR2: KGHSH, LQKENI. CDR3 bases: TGTGCCAGCTCTCCCGACAACGGGGACATTCAGTACTTC. Translation gives CASSPDNGDIQYF.

The chain employs TRBV2 and TRBJ1-2; D possibly corresponds to TRBD1 (6 bases). Germline CDR1 and CDR2: SNHLY and FYNNEI. This CDR3 comprises 14 residues. The germline V and J ends were trimmed by 11 bases and 4 bases, with 20 bases remaining between them. The DNA of the CDR3 is TGTGCCCGCCGGGCGGGGGGCGCGGGCTATGGCTACACCTTC. Its translation is CARRAGGAGYGYTF.

The chain combines TRBV5-1 with TRBJ2-7; D not certain. Trimming took 0 bases from V and 7 from J, leaving 11 bases between them. Germline CDR1 and CDR2: SGHRS and YFSETQ. The CDR3 length is 13 residues. CDR3 bases: TGCGCCAGCAGCTTGGCCCCGGGTAAAGAGCAGTACTTC. Its translation is CASSLAPGKEQYF. The entire variable domain, with the rest obtained from reference TRBV5-1 and TRBJ2-7, is as follows: KAGVTQTPRYLIKTRGQQVTLSCSPISGHRSVSWYQQTPGQGLQFLFEYFSETQRNKGNFPGRFSGRQFSNSRSEMNVSTLELGDSALYLCASSLAPGKEQYFGPGTRLTVT.

V gene TRBV24-1 combines with J gene TRBJ2-3; TRBD2 aligns across 9 bases. CDR1 is KGHDR and CDR2 is SFDVKD in the germline V gene. Trimming at V came to 3 bases and at J to 0 bases, leaving 6 bases not matched to a gene. This CDR3 is built from 17 residues. CDR3 nucleotide sequence: TGTGCCACCAGTGATCCCGTAGCGGGGGAAAGCACAGATACGCAGTATTTT. Amino acid sequence: CATSDPVAGESTDTQYF.

This clone was picked up one time. The J gene is TRBJ2-5, the V gene TRBV27; D perhaps matches TRBD1 (6 bases). The CDR3 covers 12 residues. The germline V gene encodes CDR1 MNHEY and CDR2 SMNVEV (reference sequence). The germline V and J ends were trimmed by 8 bases and 1 base, with 8 bases remaining between them. CDR3 sequence: CASQGPQETQYF. The CDR3 DNA reads as TGTGCCAGCCAGGGGCCCCAAGAGACCCAGTACTTC.

Notes on this clone: A read error may explain this, as a much larger clone is one base away. This rearrangement joins TRBV9 to TRBJ1-1; 7 bases map to TRBD1. Trimming cost V 3 bases and J 3 bases; bases outside gene matches: 5. This CDR3 is 14 amino acids long. The germline CDR1 and CDR2 sequences are SGDLS and YYNGEE. CDR3 residues: CASSETGTHTEAFF. The CDR3 DNA reads as TGTGCCAGCAGCGAGACAGGGACTCACACTGAAGCTTTCTTT.

This clone was counted once. This chain joins TRBV6-5 and TRBJ2-7; D unclear. This CDR3 spans 11 amino acids. Germline V gene sequence: CDR1 MNHEY, CDR2 SVGAGI. V dropped 6 bases and J dropped 2 bases, with 5 bases sitting between them. CDR3 in DNA: TGTGCCAGCAGGGGCCCCTACGAGCAGTACTTC. Protein product: CASRGPYEQYF.

This rearrangement joins TRBV20-1 to TRBJ1-1, with D unclear. The length of the CDR3 is 12 residues. Germline loops: CDR1 DFQATT, CDR2 SNEGSKA (reference sequence). Trimming left V 3 bases short and J 6 bases short, with 11 bases between. CDR3 residues: CSASKDASEAFF. CDR3 sequence (DNA): TGCAGTGCTAGTAAGGACGCTTCTGAAGCTTTCTTT.

The chain joins TRBV19 to TRBJ1-5, with 7 bases lining up with TRBD1. The CDR3 has 14 residues. Germline-derived CDR1 and CDR2 are LNHDA and SQIVND (reference sequence). V trimming: 7 bases; J trimming: 3 bases; junction bases outside the gene matches: 6. The CDR3 reads CASTGTEVNQPQHF. The CDR3 region has the DNA TGTGCCAGTACCGGGACAGAGGTCAATCAGCCCCAGCATTTT.

This clone was seen only once. This chain uses TRBV5-1 with TRBJ1-5; D not certain. Germline loops: CDR1 SGHRS, CDR2 YFSETQ. Trimming left V 0 bases short and J 6 bases short, with 10 bases between. This CDR3 contains 14 residues. The CDR3 loop is CASSLDGFSQPQHF. The CDR3 DNA reads as TGCGCCAGCAGCTTGGATGGGTTCAGTCAGCCCCAGCATTTT.

The chain is built from TRBV6-1 and TRBJ1-6, with D possibly being TRBD1 (5 bases). In germline, CDR1 is MNHNS, CDR2 SASEGT. CDR3 length: 16 amino acids. The V end was cut by 2 bases, the J end by 7 bases, with 15 bases between. CDR3 coding DNA: TGTGCCAGCAGTGAACTGGGGGGACTACCCAATTCACCCCTCCACTTT. Its protein product is CASSELGGLPNSPLHF.

This rearrangement joins TRBV5-4 to TRBJ1-1; 7 bases agree with TRBD1. CDR1 and CDR2 (germline): SGHNT, YYREEE (reference sequence). J was trimmed by 5 bases and V by 3 bases; bases with no gene match: 4. The CDR3 contains 13 residues. The CDR3 DNA sequence: TGTGCCAGCAGCTATGGACAGGTAACTGAAGCTTTCTTT. Amino acids: CASSYGQVTEAFF.

The V and J genes are TRBV5-1 and TRBJ1-1; no reliable D call. There are 15 residues in the CDR3. Per the germline V gene, CDR1 is SGHRS and CDR2 is YFSETQ. V was clipped by 0 bases and J by 1 base, with 10 bases between them. CDR3 protein: CASSLGPTENTEAFF. The CDR3 DNA follows: TGCGCCAGCAGCTTGGGCCCGACCGAGAACACTGAAGCTTTCTTT.

The chain combines TRBV23-1 with TRBJ1-2; TRBD1 might be the D (5 bases). TRBV23-1 is recorded as an ORF, its role being uncertain. The CDR3 is 14 amino acids. Trimming removed 4 bases at V and 7 bases at J, with 16 bases between. CDR3 DNA sequence: TGCGCCAGCAGTCTCTCCGAGGGACGTCGTGGCTACACCTTC. It translates to CASSLSEGRRGYTF.

J is TRBJ1-1 and V is TRBV19; 7 bases line up with TRBD1. The J segment lost 2 bases and the V segment lost 3 bases, leaving 6 bases of the junction unmatched. The germline V gene has CDR1 LNHDA and CDR2 SQIVND (reference sequence). This CDR3 comprises 15 residues. The CDR3 DNA is TGTGCCAGTAGTATGGATTACAGGGGAAACACTGAAGCTTTCTTT. It specifies CASSMDYRGNTEAFF. Variable domain in full (rest from reference TRBV19 and TRBJ1-1): DGGITQSPKYLFRKEGQNVTLSCEQNLNHDAMYWYRQDPGQGLRLIYYSQIVNDFQKGDIAEGYSVSREKKESFPLTVTSAQKNPTAFYLCASSMDYRGNTEAFFGQGTRLTVV.

The chain combines TRBV1 with TRBJ2-1. TRBV1 is a documented pseudogene. The CDR3 contains 17 residues. The CDR3 loop is CTSSQDGGHTTYNEQFF. The CDR3 region has the DNA TGCACCAGCAGCCAAGACGGGGGACACACTACTTACAATGAGCAGTTCTTC.

The CDR3 protein is CASSLGRDRNLENTEAFF. DNA of the CDR3: TGCGCCAGCAGCCTCGGCCGGGACAGAAATCTAGAGAACACTGAAGCTTTCTTT. The rearrangement joins TRBV4-1 to TRBJ1-1, with 7 bases aligning to TRBD1. The CDR3 runs 18 residues. The J segment lost 1 base and the V segment lost 4 bases, leaving 15 bases of the junction unmatched. Germline loops: CDR1 MGHRA, CDR2 YSYEKL.

This sequence joins TRBV19 and TRBJ1-4, with unresolved D. The V end lost 4 bases, the J end lost 5 bases, and 14 bases lay between the germline ends. Looked up from germline, CDR1 is LNHDA and CDR2 is SQIVND (reference sequence). There are 15 residues in the CDR3. The CDR3 nucleotides are TGTGCCAGTAGTACCGGTGACGGATGGAATGAAAAACTGTTTTTT. Translating it yields CASSTGDGWNEKLFF.

The chain is built from TRBV4-2 and TRBJ1-2, with TRBD1 as a possible D gene (5 bases). Trimming took off 0 bases at V and 8 bases at J, with 19 bases between the two ends. Germline V gene data show CDR1 as LGHNA and CDR2 as YNFKEQ. This CDR3 comprises 16 residues. CDR3 sequence reads: CASSQEPTLGTSGYTF. The CDR3 coding sequence is TGTGCCAGCAGCCAAGAACCTACCCTAGGGACTAGCGGCTACACCTTC.

The rearrangement uses TRBV19 and TRBJ1-5; tentative D call: TRBD1 (5 bases). Germline loops: CDR1 LNHDA, CDR2 SQIVND (reference sequence). The CDR3 sequence is 14 residues long. V shed 4 bases and J shed 8 bases, with 15 bases lying between them. CDR3 DNA sequence: TGTGCCAGTAGTAACCGGGACCCCGGGGAGCCCCAGCATTTT. Amino acid sequence: CASSNRDPGEPQHF.

The chain uses TRBV2 and TRBJ2-1; D call uncertain. V lost 3 bases to trimming and J lost 0 bases, with 9 bases between them. This CDR3 is built from 15 residues. CDR1 is SNHLY and CDR2 is FYNNEI in the germline V gene. CDR3 nucleotide sequence: TGTGCCAGCAGTGAGTACACTCTCTCCTACAATGAGCAGTTCTTC. Translation gives CASSEYTLSYNEQFF.

The V gene is TRBV5-5, the J gene TRBJ1-2; D is undetermined. Germline V gives CDR1 SGHKS, CDR2 YYEKEE (reference sequence). The CDR3 covers 12 residues. V lost 1 base, J lost 5 bases, and 6 bases lay in between. The CDR3 region is CASSLRPYGYTF. The CDR3 DNA reads as TGTGCCAGCAGCTTGAGGCCATATGGCTACACCTTC. The full variable domain, completed using reference TRBV5-5 and TRBJ1-2, is DAGVTQSPTHLIKTRGQQVTLRCSPISGHKSVSWYQQVLGQGPQFIFQYYEKEERGRGNFPDRFSARQFPNYSSELNVNALLLGDSALYLCASSLRPYGYTFGSGTRLTVV.